Listed below are T cell receptor beta chains from one sample, sequenced in a study of cytomegalovirus exposure and HLA in healthy donors. The assay was immunoSEQ multiplex PCR, and TCRdb's table has in-frame clones only and misses some. This table lists under 200,000 clones. The sample comprised PBMCs. These receptors were taken from a woman in her late teens or twenties in good health and CMV-seropositive. CDR3s include the opening cysteine and the closing phenylalanine or tryptophan. D genes are given only for firm matches.

TRBJ2-2 TRBV11-3 NA CASSLVPSADTGELFF
NA TRBV28 TRBD2 CASSAGGGSYEQYF
TRBJ2-1 TRBV28 TRBD2 CASQRGGPSYNEQFF
TRBJ1-1 TRBV11-3 NA CASTKGGGGYTEAFF
TRBJ1-5 TRBV10-3 NA CAISLDSKNQPQHF
TRBJ1-5 TRBV28 NA CASSLTGLNQPQHF
TRBJ1-5 TRBV27 TRBD1 CASSSLRGQGNQPQHF
TRBJ1-1 TRBV6-1 NA CASSEDAPSAGAFF
TRBJ1-6 TRBV7-2 NA CASSYAWGAPNSPLHF
TRBJ1-2 TRBV6-5 NA CASSYSLGIREGYTF
TRBJ1-4 TRBV28 NA CASSPGGGSTNEKLFF
TRBJ2-1 TRBV2 NA CASAGTYNEQFF
TRBJ2-2 TRBV4-3 NA CASSQDRASGTGELFF
TRBJ2-5 TRBV5-1 TRBD2 CASSLEGLAAQETQYF
TRBJ2-3 TRBV10-3 NA CAISPMGRGSITDTQYF
TRBJ2-1 TRBV10-3 TRBD2 CAISAGGYNEQFF
TRBJ2-7 TRBV6-5 NA CASSTPRDTVVF
TRBJ1-1 TRBV27 NA CASSLRGPGIAGEAFF
TRBJ2-1 TRBV5-1 TRBD2 CASSLGASGTRIYNEQFF
NA TRBV6-7 NA CASLYEQYF
NA TRBV6-5 NA CASSKRVTTGYEQYF
NA TRBV5-1 NA CASSQSYEQYF
TRBJ1-1 TRBV2 TRBD1 CASRNGQGNTEAFF
TRBJ2-5 TRBV4-2 TRBD2 CASSPRLAGGTQETQYF
TRBJ2-1 TRBV4-2 NA CASSQEQQTYNEQFF
TRBJ2-6 TRBV9 TRBD1 CASSVGQPRVLTF
TRBJ2-5 TRBV6-5 TRBD2 CASTNFAGGLETQYF
TRBJ1-5 TRBV5-5 TRBD1 CASSLQGTGVSNQPQHF
TRBJ2-5 TRBV2 TRBD2 CASGTSGAETQYF
TRBJ2-7 TRBV10-2 NA CASSVRGLSSYEQYF
TRBJ1-2 TRBV30 TRBD1 CAWSLNWGQGISGYTF
TRBJ1-1 TRBV5-4 NA CASSPGVGTEAFF
TRBJ1-2 TRBV4-3 TRBD1 CASSPSDRNYGYTF
TRBJ2-5 TRBV23-1 TRBD1 CASRRQGARETQYF
TRBJ1-2 TRBV18 TRBD1 CASSPRDRGRGYTF
TRBJ1-1 TRBV5-1 TRBD1 CASSLDRGARNTEAFF
TRBJ2-7 TRBV20-1 NA CSATLGYEQYF
TRBJ2-5 TRBV9 NA CASSVDPAGETQYF
TRBJ1-1 TRBV4-3 NA CASSQKSHLNTEAFF
TRBJ1-1 TRBV10-3 NA CAISEGRSGYTEAFF
TRBJ2-2 TRBV5-6 NA CASSLSGNTGELFF
TRBJ2-1 TRBV7-2 TRBD2 CASSPQGRGGNEQFF
TRBJ2-7 TRBV10-3 NA CAISDPDRGYEQYF
TRBJ1-2 TRBV7-2 TRBD1 CASSPPEGAWGYTF
TRBJ1-1 TRBV11-3 TRBD1 CASSLRGTGSTEAFF
TRBJ2-5 TRBV4-2 TRBD2 CASSQDWASGQETQYF
TRBJ2-6 TRBV4-1 NA CASSPTVSGANVLTF
TRBJ2-5 TRBV6-6 NA CASSDISSHTQQYF
TRBJ2-7 TRBV19 NA CASSTRQAYEQYF
TRBJ1-2 TRBV19 TRBD1 CASTLAPGQGVYGYTF